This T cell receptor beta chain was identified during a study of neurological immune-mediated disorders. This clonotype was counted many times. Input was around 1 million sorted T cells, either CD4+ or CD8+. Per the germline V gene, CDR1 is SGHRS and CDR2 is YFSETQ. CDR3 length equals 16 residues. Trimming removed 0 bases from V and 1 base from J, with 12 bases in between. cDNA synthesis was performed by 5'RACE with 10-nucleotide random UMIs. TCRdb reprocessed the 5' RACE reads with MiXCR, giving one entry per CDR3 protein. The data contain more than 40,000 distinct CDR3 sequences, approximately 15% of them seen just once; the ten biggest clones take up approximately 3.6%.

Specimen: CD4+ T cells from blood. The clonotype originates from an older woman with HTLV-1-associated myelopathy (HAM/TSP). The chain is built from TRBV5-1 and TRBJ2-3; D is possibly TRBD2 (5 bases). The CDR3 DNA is TGCGCCAGCAGCTTGGATGGGAGTGTGGGCACAGATACGCAGTATTTT. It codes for CASSLDGSVGTDTQYF.